The rows below give T cell receptor beta chains drawn from one sample of a study of identical twins. Each CDR3 protein is one row after TCRdb ran MiXCR on the 5' RACE reads. The sample includes hundreds of thousands of distinct CDR3 sequences, 5.5% to 6.5% of them seen just once. The material sequenced was naive T cells sorted from blood. The receptors stem from a man younger than 30 in good health. Each CDR3 is given with its conserved first and last residue. A D gene is named only where the DNA matches it firmly. Clone size is shown for a subset of rows, as once, few, many or a class of expanded clone.

clone size,D gene,V gene,J gene,CDR3 DNA,CDR3 protein
few,TRBD2,TRBV5-1,TRBJ2-1,TGCGCCAGCAGCTTCGGCGGACTAGCGGGAGACAATGAGCAGTTCTTC,CASSFGGLAGDNEQFF
-,-,TRBV27,TRBJ2-3,TGTGCCAGCAGTTCCTACCCCGGAGATGCGCAGTATTTT,CASSSYPGDAQYF
-,-,TRBV25-1,TRBJ2-2,TGTGCCAGCGCCCCTGGATCAAGGTCCGGGGAGCTGTTTTTT,CASAPGSRSGELFF
many,TRBD1,TRBV12-3/TRBV12-4,TRBJ2-3,TGTGCCAGCGACATCCGGACAGGGACAGATACGCAGTATTTT,CASDIRTGTDTQYF
-,TRBD2,TRBV2,TRBJ2-3,TGTGCCAGCAGTGTCTCTCGACTAGCTGCCACAGATACGCAGTATTTT,CASSVSRLAATDTQYF
-,-,TRBV10-3,TRBJ2-1,TGTGCCATCAGCTTAGCGGAGGGGTGGAATGAGCAGTTCTTC,CAISLAEGWNEQFF
many,-,TRBV5-8,TRBJ2-5,TGTGCCAGCAGCTTGATCCGGGTCCCTTCCGAGACCCAGTACTTC,CASSLIRVPSETQYF
many,-,TRBV12-3/TRBV12-4,TRBJ2-1,TGTGCCAGCAAATTACCAGGGAGCTCCTACAATGAGCAGTTCTTC,CASKLPGSSYNEQFF
many,-,TRBV12-3/TRBV12-4,TRBJ2-5,TGTGCCAGCAGTTTCAGGGGTGGGGAGACCCAGTACTTC,CASSFRGGETQYF
few,-,TRBV6-2/TRBV6-3,TRBJ2-2,TGTGCCAGCAGTTTTCAAGCAGATGGGGAGCTGTTTTTT,CASSFQADGELFF
many,-,TRBV6-5,TRBJ1-1,TGTGCCAGCAGTTACGTGACAGGGAACACTGAAGCTTTCTTT,CASSYVTGNTEAFF
many,TRBD2,TRBV12-3/TRBV12-4,TRBJ2-3,TGTGCCAGCAGTCTCGCGTTACTAGCGGGGGGCACAGATACGCAGTATTTT,CASSLALLAGGTDTQYF
many,-,TRBV7-9,TRBJ2-1,TGTGCCAGCAGCCCGATTGCCCTTTGGAGGGGACTGAATGAGCAGTTCTTC,CASSPIALWRGLNEQFF
-,TRBD2,TRBV2,TRBJ2-4,TGTGCCAGCTCACCGGGACTTACTAGCGGGAGTCCCCAGTACTTC,CASSPGLTSGSPQYF
-,-,TRBV2,TRBJ1-2,TGTGCCAGCAGCGGGAGGGCGGATATCTATGGCTACACCTTC,CASSGRADIYGYTF
many,-,TRBV27,TRBJ2-7,TGTGCCAGCAGAACGGTACTAGGGACAAATCCCTACGAGCAGTACTTC,CASRTVLGTNPYEQYF
many,-,TRBV15,TRBJ1-3,TGTGCCACCAGCAGAGATCGCGGGGGTTACTCTGGAAACACCATATATTTT,CATSRDRGGYSGNTIYF
many,-,TRBV12-5,TRBJ2-3,TGTGCTAGTGGTTGGAGCTACACAGATACGCAGTATTTT,CASGWSYTDTQYF
-,-,TRBV6-5,TRBJ2-3,TGTGCCAGCAGTTACCTCGGATCAGATACGCAGTATTTT,CASSYLGSDTQYF
many,-,TRBV29-1,TRBJ1-2,TGCAGCGTTTCCGACACTAGGGGTCATGGCTACACCTTC,CSVSDTRGHGYTF
-,-,TRBV7-9,TRBJ1-2,TGTGCCAGCAGCCCGTACAGGGTTGCCTATGGCTACACCTTC,CASSPYRVAYGYTF
-,-,TRBV5-6,TRBJ2-3,TGTGCCAGCAGCTTGCGAGGGACAACCACAGATACGCAGTATTTT,CASSLRGTTTDTQYF
-,-,TRBV12-3/TRBV12-4,TRBJ2-3,TGTGCCAGCAGTTTATCGGGCGGGCCTCTCACAGATACGCAGTATTTT,CASSLSGGPLTDTQYF